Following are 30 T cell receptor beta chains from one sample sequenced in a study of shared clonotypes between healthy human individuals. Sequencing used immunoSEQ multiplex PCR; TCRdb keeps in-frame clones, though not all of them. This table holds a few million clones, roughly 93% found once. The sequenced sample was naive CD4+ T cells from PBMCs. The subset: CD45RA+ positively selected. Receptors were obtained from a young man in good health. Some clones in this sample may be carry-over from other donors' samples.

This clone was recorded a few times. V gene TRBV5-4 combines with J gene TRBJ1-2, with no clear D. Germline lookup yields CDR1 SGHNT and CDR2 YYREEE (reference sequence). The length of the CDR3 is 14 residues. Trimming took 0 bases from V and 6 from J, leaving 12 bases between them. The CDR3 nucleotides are TGTGCCAGCAGCTTGGTGAGTAGGGAGGATGGCTACACCTTC. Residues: CASSLVSREDGYTF.

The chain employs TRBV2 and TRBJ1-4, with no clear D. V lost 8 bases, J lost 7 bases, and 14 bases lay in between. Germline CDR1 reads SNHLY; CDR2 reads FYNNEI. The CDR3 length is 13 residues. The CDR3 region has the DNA TGTGCCAGCCGTGTGGGGTCTGGTGAAAAACTGTTTTTT. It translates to CASRVGSGEKLFF.

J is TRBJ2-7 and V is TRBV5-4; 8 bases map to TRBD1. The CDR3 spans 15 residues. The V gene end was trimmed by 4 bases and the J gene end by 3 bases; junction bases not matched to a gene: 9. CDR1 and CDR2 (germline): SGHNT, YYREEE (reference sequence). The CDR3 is CASSLQGARLYEQYF. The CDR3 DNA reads TGTGCCAGCAGCCTGCAGGGGGCTCGGCTCTACGAGCAGTACTTC.

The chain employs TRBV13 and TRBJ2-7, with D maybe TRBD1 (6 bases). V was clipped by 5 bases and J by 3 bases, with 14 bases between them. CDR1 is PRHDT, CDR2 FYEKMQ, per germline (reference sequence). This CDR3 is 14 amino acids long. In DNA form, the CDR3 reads TGTGCCAGCAGCGCCGGGACATTTGACTACGAGCAGTACTTC. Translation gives CASSAGTFDYEQYF.

This CDR3 reads CASSEPGSYSNQPQHF. The CDR3, as DNA: TGTGCCAGCAGTGAACCGGGGAGCTATAGCAATCAGCCCCAGCATTTT. The chain is built from TRBV6-1 and TRBJ1-5; unclear D gene. The germline V and J ends were trimmed by 2 bases and 0 bases, with 11 bases remaining between them. The germline V gene has CDR1 MNHNS and CDR2 SASEGT. The CDR3 totals 16 residues.

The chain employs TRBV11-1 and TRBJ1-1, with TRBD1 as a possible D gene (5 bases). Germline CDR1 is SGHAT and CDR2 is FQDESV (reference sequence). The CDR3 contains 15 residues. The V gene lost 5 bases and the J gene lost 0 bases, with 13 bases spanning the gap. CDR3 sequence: CASSLTGDLNTEAFF. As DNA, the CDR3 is TGTGCCAGCAGCCTGACTGGGGACTTGAACACTGAAGCTTTCTTT.

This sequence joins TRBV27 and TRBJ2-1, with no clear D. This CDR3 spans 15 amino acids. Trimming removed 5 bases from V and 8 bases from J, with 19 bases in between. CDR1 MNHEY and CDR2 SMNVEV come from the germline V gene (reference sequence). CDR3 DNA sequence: TGTGCCAGCAGTCCGTACAGATTTGGGATCTATGAGCAGTTCTTC. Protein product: CASSPYRFGIYEQFF.

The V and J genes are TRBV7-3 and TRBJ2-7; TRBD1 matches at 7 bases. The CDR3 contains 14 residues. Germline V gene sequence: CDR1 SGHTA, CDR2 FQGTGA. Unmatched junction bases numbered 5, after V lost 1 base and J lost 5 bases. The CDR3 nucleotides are TGTGCCAGCAGCTTAATGGGGACAGACGACGAGCAGTACTTC. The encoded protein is CASSLMGTDDEQYF. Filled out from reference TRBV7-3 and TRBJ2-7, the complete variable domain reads GAGVSQTPSNKVTEKGKYVELRCDPISGHTALYWYRQSLGQGPEFLIYFQGTGAADDSGLPNDRFFAVRPEGSVSTLKIQRTERGDSAVYLCASSLMGTDDEQYFGPGTRLTVT.

The CDR3 region is CASSNGTSGANVLTF. For the CDR3, the DNA is TGCGCCAGCAGCAACGGGACCTCCGGGGCCAACGTCCTGACTTTC. V gene TRBV5-1 combines with J gene TRBJ2-6; D assignment may be TRBD1 or TRBD2 (5 bases each). Germline CDR1 SGHRS, CDR2 YFSETQ. CDR3 length equals 15 residues. The germline V and J ends were trimmed by 4 bases and 4 bases, with 12 bases remaining between them.

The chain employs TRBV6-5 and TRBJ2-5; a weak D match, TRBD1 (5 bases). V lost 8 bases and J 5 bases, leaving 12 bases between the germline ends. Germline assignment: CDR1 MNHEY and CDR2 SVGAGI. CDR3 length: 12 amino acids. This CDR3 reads CASGRAGETQYF. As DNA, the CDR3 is TGTGCCAGCGGTAGGGCAGGGGAGACCCAGTACTTC.

CDR3 loop: CASSIQGNEKLFF. The CDR3 nucleotides read TGTGCCAGCAGCATACAGGGGAATGAAAAACTGTTTTTT. V is TRBV5-4 and J is TRBJ1-4; TRBD1 agrees at 7 bases. Losses at the gene ends were 4 bases for V and 5 bases for J; bases not matched to a gene: 2. Per the germline V gene, CDR1 is SGHNT and CDR2 is YYREEE (reference sequence). The CDR3 covers 13 residues. The full variable domain, with the rest looked up from reference TRBV5-4 and TRBJ1-4, is ETGVTQSPTHLIKTRGQQVTLRCSSQSGHNTVSWYQQALGQGPQFIFQYYREEENGRGNFPPRFSGLQFPNYSSELNVNALELDDSALYLCASSIQGNEKLFFGSGTQLSVL.

CDR3 sequence: CASSMGMTAGSGKLFF. CDR3 nucleotides: TGTGCCAGCAGCATGGGTATGACAGCCGGTTCTGGAAAACTGTTTTTT. The V and J genes are TRBV7-9 and TRBJ1-4; weak D call: TRBD1 (5 bases). Looked up from germline, CDR1 is SEHNR and CDR2 is FQNEAQ (reference sequence). The V end lost 5 bases, the J end lost 10 bases, and 23 bases lay between the germline ends. This CDR3 has 16 amino acids.

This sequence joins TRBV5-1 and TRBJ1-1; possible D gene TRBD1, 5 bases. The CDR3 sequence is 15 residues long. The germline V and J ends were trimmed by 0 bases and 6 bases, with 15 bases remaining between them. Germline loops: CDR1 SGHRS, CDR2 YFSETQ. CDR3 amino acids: CASSLEAVGVAEAFF. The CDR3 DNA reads TGCGCCAGCAGCTTGGAGGCGGTAGGGGTGGCTGAAGCTTTCTTT.

This CDR3 is CSVAYRGLIGYTF. Written as DNA, the CDR3 is TGCAGCGTTGCTTACAGGGGGCTAATAGGCTACACCTTC. This chain joins TRBV29-1 and TRBJ1-2; TRBD1 aligns across 9 bases. This CDR3 is 13 amino acids long. Germline CDR1 reads SQVTM; CDR2 reads ANQGSEA. V was clipped by 4 bases and J by 8 bases; unmatched bases: 8.

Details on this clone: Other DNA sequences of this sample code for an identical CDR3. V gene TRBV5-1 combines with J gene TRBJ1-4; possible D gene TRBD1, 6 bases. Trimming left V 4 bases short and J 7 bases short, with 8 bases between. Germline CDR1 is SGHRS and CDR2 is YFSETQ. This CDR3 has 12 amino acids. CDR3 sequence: CASSRGGEKLFF. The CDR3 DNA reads TGCGCCAGCAGCAGAGGGGGTGAAAAACTGTTTTTT.

For the CDR3, the DNA is TGTGCCAGCACCTCGACAGTGACCTACGAGCAGTACTTC. It yields the protein CASTSTVTYEQYF. This sequence joins TRBV2 and TRBJ2-7, with a possible D match to TRBD1 (5 bases). CDR1 and CDR2 (germline): SNHLY, FYNNEI. With 7 bases removed from V and 2 bases from J, the gap between germline ends came to 12 bases. The CDR3 length is 13 residues.

The CDR3, as DNA: TGTGCCAGCAGTGACGTAAACAGTCAGGCAGCTTTCTTT. It codes for CASSDVNSQAAFF. The chain employs TRBV6-4 and TRBJ1-1, with D hard to call. Germline V gene data show CDR1 as MRHNA and CDR2 as SNTAGT. V was trimmed by 2 bases and J by 10 bases, leaving 14 bases between them. CDR3 length equals 13 residues.

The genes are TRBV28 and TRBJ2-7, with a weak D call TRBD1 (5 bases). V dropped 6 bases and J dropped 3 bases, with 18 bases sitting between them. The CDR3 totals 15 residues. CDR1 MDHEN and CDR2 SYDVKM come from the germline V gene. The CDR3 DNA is TGTGCCAGCAGGTCGACAGTCACCCAGGACTACGAGCAGTACTTC. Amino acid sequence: CASRSTVTQDYEQYF.

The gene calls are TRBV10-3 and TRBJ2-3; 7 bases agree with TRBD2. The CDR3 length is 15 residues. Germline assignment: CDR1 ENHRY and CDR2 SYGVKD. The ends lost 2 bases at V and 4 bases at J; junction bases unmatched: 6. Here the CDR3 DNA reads TGTGCCATCAGTGAGCCCGGACTAGTCCCAGATACGCAGTATTTT. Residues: CAISEPGLVPDTQYF.

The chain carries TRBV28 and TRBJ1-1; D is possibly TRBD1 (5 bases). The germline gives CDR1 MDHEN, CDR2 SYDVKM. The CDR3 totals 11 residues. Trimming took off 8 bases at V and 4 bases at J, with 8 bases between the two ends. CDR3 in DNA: TGTGCCAGCTTAGGGGTCACTGAAGCTTTCTTT. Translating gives CASLGVTEAFF.

CDR3 DNA sequence: TGTGCCAGCTTACACAGGCGGATTTTCCACGAGCAGTACTTC. Protein product: CASLHRRIFHEQYF. This chain links TRBV18 with TRBJ2-7; tentatively, D is TRBD1 (5 bases). The V end lost 7 bases, the J end lost 5 bases, and 18 bases lay between the germline ends. CDR1 and CDR2 (germline): KGHSH, LQKENI. The CDR3 extends over 14 amino acids.

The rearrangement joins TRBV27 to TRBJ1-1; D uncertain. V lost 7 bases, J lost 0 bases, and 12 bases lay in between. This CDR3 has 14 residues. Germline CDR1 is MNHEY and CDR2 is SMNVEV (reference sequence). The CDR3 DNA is TGTGCCAGCAAACAGACGGAATTGAACACTGAAGCTTTCTTT. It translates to CASKQTELNTEAFF.

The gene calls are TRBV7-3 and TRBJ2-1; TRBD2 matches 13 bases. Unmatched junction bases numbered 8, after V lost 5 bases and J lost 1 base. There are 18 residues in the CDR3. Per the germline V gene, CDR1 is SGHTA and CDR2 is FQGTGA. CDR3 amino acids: CASSESGTSGKSYNEQFF. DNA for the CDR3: TGTGCCAGCAGCGAATCAGGGACTAGCGGGAAATCCTACAATGAGCAGTTCTTC.

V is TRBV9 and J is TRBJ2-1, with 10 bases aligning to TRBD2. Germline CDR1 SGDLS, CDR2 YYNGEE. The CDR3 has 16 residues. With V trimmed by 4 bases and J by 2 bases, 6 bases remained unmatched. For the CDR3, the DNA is TGTGCCAGCAGCAAGGGGACTAGCGCGCCCTACAATGAGCAGTTCTTC. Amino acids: CASSKGTSAPYNEQFF.

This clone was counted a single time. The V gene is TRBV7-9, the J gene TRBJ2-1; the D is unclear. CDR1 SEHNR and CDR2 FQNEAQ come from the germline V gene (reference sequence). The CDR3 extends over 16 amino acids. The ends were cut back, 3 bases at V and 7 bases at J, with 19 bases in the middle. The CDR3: CASSFLRPANWNEQFF. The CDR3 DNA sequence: TGTGCCAGCAGCTTTCTTCGACCCGCGAATTGGAATGAGCAGTTCTTC.

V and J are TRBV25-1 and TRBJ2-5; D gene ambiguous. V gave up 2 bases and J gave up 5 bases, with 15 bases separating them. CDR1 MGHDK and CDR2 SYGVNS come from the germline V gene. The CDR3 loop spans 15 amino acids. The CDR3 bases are TGTGCCAGCAGTGAACCCAGGTTGGGGTTGGAGACCCAGTACTTC. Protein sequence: CASSEPRLGLETQYF.

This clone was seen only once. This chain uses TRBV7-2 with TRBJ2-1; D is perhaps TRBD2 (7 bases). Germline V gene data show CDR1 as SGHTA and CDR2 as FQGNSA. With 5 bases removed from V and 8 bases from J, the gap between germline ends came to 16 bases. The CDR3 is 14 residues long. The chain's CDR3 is CASSRQVGGDEQFF. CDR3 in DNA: TGTGCCAGCAGCCGACAGGTGGGAGGGGATGAGCAGTTCTTC.

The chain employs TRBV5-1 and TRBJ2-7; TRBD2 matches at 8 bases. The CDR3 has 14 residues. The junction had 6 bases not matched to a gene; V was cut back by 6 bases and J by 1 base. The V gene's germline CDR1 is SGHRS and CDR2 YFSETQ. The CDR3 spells CASNPVAGSYEQYF. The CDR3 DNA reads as TGCGCCAGCAACCCGGTAGCGGGATCCTACGAGCAGTACTTC.

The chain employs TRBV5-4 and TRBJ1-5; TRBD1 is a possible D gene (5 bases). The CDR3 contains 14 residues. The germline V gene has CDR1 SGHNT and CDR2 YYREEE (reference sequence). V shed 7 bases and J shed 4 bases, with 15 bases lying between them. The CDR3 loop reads CASSAWGRNQPQHF. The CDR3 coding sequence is TGTGCCAGCTCAGCTTGGGGACGGAATCAGCCCCAGCATTTT.

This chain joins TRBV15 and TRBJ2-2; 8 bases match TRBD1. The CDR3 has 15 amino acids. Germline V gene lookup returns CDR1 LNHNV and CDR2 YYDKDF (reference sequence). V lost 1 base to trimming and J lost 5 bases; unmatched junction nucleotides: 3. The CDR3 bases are TGTGCCACCAGCAGAGTTACAGGGGGAACCGGGGAGCTGTTTTTT. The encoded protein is CATSRVTGGTGELFF.